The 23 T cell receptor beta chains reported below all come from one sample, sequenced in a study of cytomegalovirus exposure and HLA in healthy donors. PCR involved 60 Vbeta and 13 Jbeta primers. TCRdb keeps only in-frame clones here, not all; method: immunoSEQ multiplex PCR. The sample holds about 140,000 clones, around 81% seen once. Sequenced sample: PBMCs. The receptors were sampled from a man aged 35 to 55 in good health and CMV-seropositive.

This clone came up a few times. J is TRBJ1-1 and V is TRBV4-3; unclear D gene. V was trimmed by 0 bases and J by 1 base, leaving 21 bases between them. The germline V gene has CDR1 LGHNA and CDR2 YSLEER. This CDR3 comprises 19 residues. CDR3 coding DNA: TGCGCCAGCAGCCAAGATAAGGCGGGGTGGGGTTTTAAGAACACTGAAGCTTTCTTT. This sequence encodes CASSQDKAGWGFKNTEAFF.

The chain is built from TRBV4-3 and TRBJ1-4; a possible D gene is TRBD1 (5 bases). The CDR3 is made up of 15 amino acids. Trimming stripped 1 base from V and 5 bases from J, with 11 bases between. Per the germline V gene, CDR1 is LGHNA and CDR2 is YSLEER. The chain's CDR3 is CASSQVPGVNEKLFF. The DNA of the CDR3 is TGCGCCAGCAGCCAAGTACCGGGGGTAAATGAAAAACTGTTTTTT.

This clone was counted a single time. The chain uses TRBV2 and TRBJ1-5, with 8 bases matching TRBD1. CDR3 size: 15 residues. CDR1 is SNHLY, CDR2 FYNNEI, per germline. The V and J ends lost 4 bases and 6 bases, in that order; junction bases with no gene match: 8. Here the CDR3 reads CASSGRTGTGQPQHF. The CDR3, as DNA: TGTGCCAGCAGTGGTCGGACAGGGACGGGTCAGCCCCAGCATTTT.

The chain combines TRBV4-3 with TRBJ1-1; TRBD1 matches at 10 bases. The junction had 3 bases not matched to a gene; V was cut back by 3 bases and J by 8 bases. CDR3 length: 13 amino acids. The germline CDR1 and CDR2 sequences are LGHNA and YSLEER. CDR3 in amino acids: CASSHDRGREAFF. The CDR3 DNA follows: TGCGCCAGCAGCCACGACAGGGGGCGGGAAGCTTTCTTT.

This CDR3 is CASSPRQGAKNTEAFF. CDR3 DNA sequence: TGTGCCAGTAGTCCCCGACAGGGTGCGAAGAACACTGAAGCTTTCTTT. V gene TRBV19 combines with J gene TRBJ1-1, with 7 bases identical to TRBD1. This CDR3 spans 16 amino acids. V shed 5 bases, J shed 1 base, and the junction held 10 bases outside the gene matches. Germline lookup yields CDR1 LNHDA and CDR2 SQIVND (reference sequence). The full variable domain, in which reference TRBV19 and TRBJ1-1 provide the parts outside the CDR3, is DGGITQSPKYLFRKEGQNVTLSCEQNLNHDAMYWYRQDPGQGLRLIYYSQIVNDFQKGDIAEGYSVSREKKESFPLTVTSAQKNPTAFYLCASSPRQGAKNTEAFFGQGTRLTVV.

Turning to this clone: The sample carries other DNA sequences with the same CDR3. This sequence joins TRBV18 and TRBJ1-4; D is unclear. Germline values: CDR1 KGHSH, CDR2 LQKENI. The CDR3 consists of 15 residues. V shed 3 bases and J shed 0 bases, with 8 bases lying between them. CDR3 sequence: CASSPNRATNEKLFF. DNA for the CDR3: TGTGCCAGCTCACCGAATCGAGCAACTAATGAAAAACTGTTTTTT.

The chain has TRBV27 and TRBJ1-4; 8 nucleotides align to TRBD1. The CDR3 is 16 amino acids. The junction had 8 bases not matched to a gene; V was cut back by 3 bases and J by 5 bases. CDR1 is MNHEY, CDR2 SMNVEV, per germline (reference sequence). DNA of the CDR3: TGTGCCAGCAGTTTCCTGACAGGGGTCCCAAATGAAAAACTGTTTTTT. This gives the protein CASSFLTGVPNEKLFF.

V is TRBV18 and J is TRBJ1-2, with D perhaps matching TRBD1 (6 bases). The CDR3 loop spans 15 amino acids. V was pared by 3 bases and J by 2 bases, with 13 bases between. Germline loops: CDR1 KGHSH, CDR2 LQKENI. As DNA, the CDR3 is TGTGCCAGCTCACCTAAGACAGGAGGAAACTATGGCTACACCTTC. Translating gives CASSPKTGGNYGYTF.

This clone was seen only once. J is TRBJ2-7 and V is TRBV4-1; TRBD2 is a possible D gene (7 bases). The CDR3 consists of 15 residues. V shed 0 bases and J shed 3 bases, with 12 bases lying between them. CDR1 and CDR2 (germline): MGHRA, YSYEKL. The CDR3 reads CASSQESGGHYEQYF. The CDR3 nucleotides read TGCGCCAGCAGCCAAGAGTCGGGGGGCCACTACGAGCAGTACTTC.

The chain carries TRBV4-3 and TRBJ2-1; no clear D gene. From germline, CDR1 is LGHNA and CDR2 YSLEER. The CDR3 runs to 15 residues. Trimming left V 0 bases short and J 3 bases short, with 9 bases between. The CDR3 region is CASSQDPVSYNEQFF. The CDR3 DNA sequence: TGCGCCAGCAGCCAAGACCCAGTCAGCTACAATGAGCAGTTCTTC.

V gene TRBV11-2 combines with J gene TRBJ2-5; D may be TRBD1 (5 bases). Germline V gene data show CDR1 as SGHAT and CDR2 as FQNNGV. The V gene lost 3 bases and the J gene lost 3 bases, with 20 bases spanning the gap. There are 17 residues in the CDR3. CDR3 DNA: TGTGCCAGCAGCTTCGGGCAAAGGGGTGGGTTAAAAGAGACCCAGTACTTC. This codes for CASSFGQRGGLKETQYF.

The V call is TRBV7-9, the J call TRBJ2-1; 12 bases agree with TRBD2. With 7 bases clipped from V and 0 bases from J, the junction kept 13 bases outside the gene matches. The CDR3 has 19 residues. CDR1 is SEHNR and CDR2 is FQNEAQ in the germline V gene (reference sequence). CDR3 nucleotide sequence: TGTGCCAGCACTAACCCCGGACTAGCGGGACCAGGCTCCTACAATGAGCAGTTCTTC. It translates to CASTNPGLAGPGSYNEQFF.

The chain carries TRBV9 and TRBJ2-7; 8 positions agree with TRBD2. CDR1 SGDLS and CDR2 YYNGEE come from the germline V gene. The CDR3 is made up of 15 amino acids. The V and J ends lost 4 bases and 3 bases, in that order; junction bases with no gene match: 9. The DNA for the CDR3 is TGTGCCAGCAGCCCCGGGGGGGGGAGTCTCTACGAGCAGTACTTC. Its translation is CASSPGGGSLYEQYF.

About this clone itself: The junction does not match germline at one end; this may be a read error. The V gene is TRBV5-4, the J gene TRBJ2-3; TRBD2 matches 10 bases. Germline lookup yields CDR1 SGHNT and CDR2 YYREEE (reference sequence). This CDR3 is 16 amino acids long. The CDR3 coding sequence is TGTGCCAGCAGCTACAGCGGGAGGGCCGATACAGATACGCGGTATTTT. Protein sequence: CASSYSGRADTDTRYF.

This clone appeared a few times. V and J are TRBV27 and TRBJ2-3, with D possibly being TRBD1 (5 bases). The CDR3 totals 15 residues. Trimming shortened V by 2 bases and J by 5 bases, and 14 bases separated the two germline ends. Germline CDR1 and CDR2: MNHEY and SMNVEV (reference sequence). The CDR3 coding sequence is TGTGCCAGCAGTTTAATGGGGCCCCATGGAGATACGCAGTATTTT. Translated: CASSLMGPHGDTQYF.

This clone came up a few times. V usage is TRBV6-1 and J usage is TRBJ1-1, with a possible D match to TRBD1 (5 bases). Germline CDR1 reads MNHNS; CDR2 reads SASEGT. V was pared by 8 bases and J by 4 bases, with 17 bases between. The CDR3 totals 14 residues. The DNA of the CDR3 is TGTGCCAGCGGGGACCCGGGGGTAGGCACTGAAGCTTTCTTT. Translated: CASGDPGVGTEAFF.

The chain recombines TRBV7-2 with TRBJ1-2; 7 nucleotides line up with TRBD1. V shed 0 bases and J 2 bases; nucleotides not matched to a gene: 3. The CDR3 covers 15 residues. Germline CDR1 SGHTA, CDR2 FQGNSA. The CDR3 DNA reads TGTGCCAGCAGCTTAGCCGGGACAGCGAACTATGGCTACACCTTC. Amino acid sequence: CASSLAGTANYGYTF.

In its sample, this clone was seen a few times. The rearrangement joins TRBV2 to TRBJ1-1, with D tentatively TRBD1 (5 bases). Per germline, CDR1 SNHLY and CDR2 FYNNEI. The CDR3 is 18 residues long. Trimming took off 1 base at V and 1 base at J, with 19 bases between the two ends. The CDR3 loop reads CASSEEEGRKLRNTEAFF. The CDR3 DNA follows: TGTGCCAGCAGTGAAGAAGAGGGGAGGAAGCTAAGGAACACTGAAGCTTTCTTT.

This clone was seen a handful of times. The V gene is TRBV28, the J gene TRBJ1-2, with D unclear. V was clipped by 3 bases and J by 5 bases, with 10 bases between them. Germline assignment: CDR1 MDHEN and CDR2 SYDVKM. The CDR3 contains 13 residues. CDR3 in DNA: TGTGCCAGCAGTTTTCATACAGTTTATGGCTACACCTTC. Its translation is CASSFHTVYGYTF.

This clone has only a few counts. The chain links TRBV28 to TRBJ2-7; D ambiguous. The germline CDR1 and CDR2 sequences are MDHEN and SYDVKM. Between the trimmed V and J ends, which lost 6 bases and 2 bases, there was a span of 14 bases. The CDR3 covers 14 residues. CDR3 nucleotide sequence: TGTGCCAGCAGGCTGTCGGTCCTCACCTACGAGCAGTACTTC. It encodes CASRLSVLTYEQYF.

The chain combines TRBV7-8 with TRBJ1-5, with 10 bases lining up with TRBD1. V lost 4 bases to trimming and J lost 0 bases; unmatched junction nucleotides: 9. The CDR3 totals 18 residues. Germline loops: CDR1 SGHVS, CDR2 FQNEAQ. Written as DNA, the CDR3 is TGTGCCAGCAGCTCGACACCGGGACAGGGGAATAGCAATCAGCCCCAGCATTTT. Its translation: CASSSTPGQGNSNQPQHF.

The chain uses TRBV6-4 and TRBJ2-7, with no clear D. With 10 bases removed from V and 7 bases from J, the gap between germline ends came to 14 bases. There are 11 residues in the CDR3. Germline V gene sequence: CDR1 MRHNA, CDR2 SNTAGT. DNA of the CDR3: TGTGCCACGACTGGTTCTACGGAGCAGTACTTC. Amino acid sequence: CATTGSTEQYF.

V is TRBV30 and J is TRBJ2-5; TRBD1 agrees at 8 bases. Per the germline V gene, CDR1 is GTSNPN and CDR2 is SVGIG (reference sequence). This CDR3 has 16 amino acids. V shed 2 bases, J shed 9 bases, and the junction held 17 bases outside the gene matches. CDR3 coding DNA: TGTGCCTGGAGTTCGGGGGCAGGGGGCAAATTGACATCCCAGTACTTC. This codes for CAWSSGAGGKLTSQYF.